This is a list of T cell receptor beta chains from one sample in a study of regulatory T cells in long-lasting Graves disease. TCRdb independently ran MiXCR on the multiplex PCR reads; one entry per CDR3 protein. The sample has fewer than 550,000 distinct CDR3 sequences, 15% to 20% seen once. This same sample was also part of a study on T cells in Graves' hyperthyroidism and ophthalmopathy.

The sample consisted of peripheral blood mononuclear cells (PBMCs), taken at new diagnosis, from a patient treated with antithyroid drugs. These receptors were obtained from a woman aged 18-29 years with Graves disease. CDR3s include the opening cysteine and the closing phenylalanine or tryptophan. The D gene is left open where the match is weak. Only some rows state a clone size, as once, few, many or a class for expanded clones.

v_call	d_call	j_call	clone_size	cdr3_nt	cdr3_aa
TRBV7-7	.	TRBJ2-3	.	TGTGCTAGCAGCCATGGGGCCACTTCCACAGATACGCAGTATTTT	CASSHGATSTDTQYF
TRBV25-1	TRBD2	TRBJ2-1	.	TGTGCCAGCAGTGGACTAGCGGGAGGGCCGGAAAATGAGCAGTTCTTC	CASSGLAGGPENEQFF
TRBV20-1	.	TRBJ1-4	.	TGCAGTGCTAGTGTTAATGAAAAACTGTTTTTT	CSASVNEKLFF
TRBV7-2	TRBD1	TRBJ1-4	many	TGTGCCAGCAGCCCCTGGACAGGAACTAATGAAAAACTGTTTTTT	CASSPWTGTNEKLFF
TRBV5-5	TRBD2	TRBJ2-4	few	TGTGCCAGCAGCTTGATAGCGGGAGAGGCTGTTGCCAAAAACATTCAGTACTTC	CASSLIAGEAVAKNIQYF
TRBV27	.	TRBJ2-1	few	TGTGCCAGCAGGCATATAACTAGCAGGAGGGCCTACAATGAGCAGTTCTTC	CASRHITSRRAYNEQFF
TRBV28	.	TRBJ2-5	many	TGTGCCAGCAGTTTATCCCCCGTCAATCCCCAGTACTTC	CASSLSPVNPQYF
TRBV28	TRBD2	TRBJ2-7	many	TGTGCCATCGAAATCGCGGGAGGGCGGGGGGAGCAGTACTTC	CAIEIAGGRGEQYF
TRBV7-8	TRBD2	TRBJ2-3	many	TGTGCCAGCAGCTTAATTTCTGGACTAGTAATGTCAGATACGCAGTATTTT	CASSLISGLVMSDTQYF
TRBV11-1	.	TRBJ2-3	many	TGTGCCAGCAGCTTAAGGGACTTAGGACTCACAGATACGCAGTATTTT	CASSLRDLGLTDTQYF
TRBV4-2	TRBD2	TRBJ2-3	few	TGTGCCAGCAGCCGTAGACTAGCGTCTGATACGCAGTATTTT	CASSRRLASDTQYF
TRBV12-3/TRBV12-4	.	TRBJ1-1	many	TGTGCCAGCCGGACGGGCACTGAAGCTTTCTTT	CASRTGTEAFF
TRBV7-3	TRBD2	TRBJ2-1	once	TGTGCCAGCAGCTCAACGAGGGAGGGTGAGCAGTTCTTC	CASSSTREGEQFF
TRBV15	.	TRBJ2-4	few	TGTGCCACCAGCAGGGCATGGGCGAACATTCAGTACTTC	CATSRAWANIQYF
TRBV10-3	TRBD2	TRBJ2-7	few	TGTGCCTCATGTCGGGGGGAGCCTAGCTCCTACGAGCAGTACTTC	CASCRGEPSSYEQYF
TRBV6-1	.	TRBJ2-3	many	TGTGCCAGCAGGAGCGCAGATACGCAGTATTTT	CASRSADTQYF
TRBV6-5	TRBD2	TRBJ2-2	.	TGTGCCAGCAGTTACGACGTGGCTAGCGGGTCCGGGGAGCTGTTTTTT	CASSYDVASGSGELFF
TRBV20-1	TRBD2	TRBJ2-1	many	TGCAGTGCACAGGGGGGGACTAGCGGTTACAATGAGCAGTTCTTC	CSAQGGTSGYNEQFF
TRBV11-1	.	TRBJ2-5	many	TGTGCCAGCAGCTTAGAAACGGGAGCGGAGACCCAGTACTTC	CASSLETGAETQYF
TRBV3-1	TRBD2	TRBJ2-5	few	TGTGCCAGCAGCCAAAATAGCGGGAGTAGGGAGACCCAGTACTTC	CASSQNSGSRETQYF
TRBV6-1	TRBD1	TRBJ1-6	few	TGTGCCAGCAGTATAGACAGGGGTAATTCACCCCTCCACTTT	CASSIDRGNSPLHF
TRBV10-3	TRBD2	TRBJ2-2	many	TGTGCCATCAGTCCATTCGGGACTAGCGGGATTACCTCGAACACCGGGGAGCTGTTTTTT	CAISPFGTSGITSNTGELFF
TRBV6-2/TRBV6-3	TRBD1	TRBJ2-1	many	TGTGCCAGCACTAAAACAGGGGATTACTACAATGAGCAGTTCTTC	CASTKTGDYYNEQFF
TRBV15	.	TRBJ2-6	.	TGTGCCACCAGCAACAGGGAGGGTGAGGTTAACTCTGGGGCCAACGTCCTGACTTTC	CATSNREGEVNSGANVLTF
TRBV6-1	TRBD1	TRBJ2-7	many	TGTGCCAGCAGCCAACAGGACAGGGGCTACGAGCAGTACTTC	CASSQQDRGYEQYF
TRBV28	.	TRBJ2-5	many	TGTGCCAGCACCAACTCAAGGGTAGGAGAGACCCAGTACTTC	CASTNSRVGETQYF
TRBV28	.	TRBJ2-7	many	TGTGCCAGCACCTCTGAGGGTCGCGGGCAGTACTTC	CASTSEGRGQYF
TRBV6-1	TRBD1	TRBJ1-1	.	TGTGCCAGCAGAGGTGACAGGGGGAGAACTATGAACACTGAAGCTTTCTTT	CASRGDRGRTMNTEAFF
TRBV11-3	TRBD2	TRBJ2-6	many	TGTGCCAGCAGCTCTCCAGCGGGAGGAGGCTCTGGGGCCAACGTCCTGACTTTC	CASSSPAGGGSGANVLTF
TRBV20-1	.	TRBJ2-2	.	TGCAGTGCTTTCTCCTCTAGTAGGGGCACCGGGGAGCTGTTTTTT	CSAFSSSRGTGELFF
TRBV5-1	.	TRBJ2-7	many	TGTGCCAGCAGCTTAGAGACAGTCTCCTACGAGCAGTACTTC	CASSLETVSYEQYF
TRBV7-2	.	TRBJ2-1	many	TGTGCCAGCAGCAACTCTAGCTTCCTTGAGCAGTTCTTC	CASSNSSFLEQFF
TRBV6-5	TRBD2	TRBJ2-1	many	TGTGCCAGCAGTTATCTAGCGGGAGTGAAAAATGAGCAGTTCTTC	CASSYLAGVKNEQFF
TRBV7-3	.	TRBJ2-1	.	TGTGCCAGCAGCTTAGCAGACTCCGGATACAATGAGCAGTTCTTC	CASSLADSGYNEQFF
TRBV24-1	.	TRBJ2-1	many	TGTGCCACCAGTGATTTCGCCTACAATGAGCAGTTCTTC	CATSDFAYNEQFF
TRBV9	.	TRBJ1-2	few	TGTGCCAGCAGCCCCAACCGGGCAACTGCTAACTATGGCTACACCTTC	CASSPNRATANYGYTF
TRBV14	.	TRBJ2-7	.	TGTGCCAGCAGCCAAGGTTCGAGCGGGCCTTTCATTATCTACGAGCAGTACTTC	CASSQGSSGPFIIYEQYF
TRBV6-1	.	TRBJ2-3	few	TGTGCCAGCAGTGAAACGGGGGCGCGTTTCACAGGTACGCAGTATTTT	CASSETGARFTGTQYF
TRBV20-1	TRBD1	TRBJ2-2	many	TGCAGTGCCCCCCCCCCGACAGGGATCTTCACCGGGGAGCTGTTTTTT	CSAPPPTGIFTGELFF